The clone carrying this T cell receptor (beta chain) came up a few times. Germline CDR1 ENHRY, CDR2 SYGVKD. Deletions cut 11 bases from V and 1 base from J, with 14 bases between. CDR3 length: 14 amino acids. This record comes from a study of neoadjuvant anti-PD-1 for oral cavity cancer. TCRdb's copy holds only in-frame clones and misses some; the assay was immunoSEQ multiplex PCR. The table includes 72,000 or so clones, 65% to 85% detected once. This chain connects TRBV10-3 to TRBJ1-4; D is ambiguous. Sequencing was performed on PBMCs, taken before nivolumab (anti-PD-1) treatment. This clonotype was sampled from a person between 40 and 85 years old with oral cavity squamous cell carcinoma. CDR3 protein: CARRAVGTNEKLFF. For the CDR3, the DNA is TGTGCCCGTAGGGCCGTGGGAACTAATGAAAAACTGTTTTTT.